Sequencing of this T cell receptor (beta chain) was carried out in a study of T cell repertoires in cytomegalovirus infection (dated by TCRdb to between 2018 and 2021). Background on the whole study: Recently identified HLA-C-restricted CMV epitopes, whose presentation resists viral immunomodulation, were targeted by peptide stimulations together with well-studied HLA-B-restricted epitopes. Donor HLA type was relevant to the analysis, because carriage of CMV infection together with the matching HLA type was indicated by public TCR beta signatures. Study-level results and caveats: In both this cohort and an independent roughly 350-donor cohort, the cumulative frequency of public TCR beta family members distinguished carriers of CMV infection plus the relevant HLA type. In the ex vivo response, HLA-C-restricted CMV-specific TCR beta clonotypes were dominant, and in two of eight donors the single most frequent clonotype came from this HLA-C-restricted group.

As regards this clonotype: The specificity of this receptor is unknown. There are no base qualities to consult, and no much larger clone falls within one base.

For CDR1 and CDR2, the germline V gene lists MNHNS and SASEGT. From its cysteine to its phenylalanine, the CDR3 spans 15 amino acids. Only CDR3 DNA is held: 45 bases, read in frame from base 1. V is cut by 5 bases and J by 2 bases, and the space between the germline ends is 14 bases. The sequencer was an Illumina HiSeq 1500. TCRdb reran the public reads through fastp at Q25 and MiXCR, keeping productive beta chains. Rows are unified per CDR3 protein, each entry keeping the most common DNA and genes. This sample has about 770,000 distinct CDR3 sequences in its table, and under 35% of those were observed once. Less than 15% of the sample is in the top ten clones. Sample treatment or condition, as interpreted from the label and publication: in vitro stimulation with specific CMV peptide epitopes to enrich CMV-specific T cells.

The starting material was cultured CD8+ T cells from PBMCs, obtained from culture after CMV antigen stimulation. The sequence is built from TRBV6-1 and TRBJ2-3, with the D segment identity uncertain. The receptor was isolated from a human donor in good health (CMV status not recorded). Some clones in this sample may be carry-over from other donors' samples. The CDR3 loop reads CASSPPVSATDTQYF. The nucleotide sequence is TGTGCCAGCAGTCCCCCGGTCAGCGCCACAGATACGCAGTATTTT.